A selection of T cell receptor beta chains follows, all from one sample in a study of prognosis after radiotherapy for stage I lung cancer. Via MiXCR, TCRdb re-called the multiplex PCR reads, giving one row per CDR3 protein. The sample carries 13,000 or so distinct CDR3 sequences, around 50% recorded once. This material consisted of PBMCs, taken before or after stereotactic body radiation therapy (not recorded which). The source is a donor aged 50 or older with non-small cell lung cancer. CDR3s include the opening cysteine and the closing phenylalanine or tryptophan. The D gene is left open where the match is weak. For some rows the clone size is stated as once, few or many, or as a class when expanded; others skip it.

>TRBD2|once|TRBV5-1|TRBJ2-3
CASSLRPSGSTDTQYF
TGCGCCAGCAGCTTGCGCCCTAGCGGAAGCACAGATACGCAGTATTTT
>-|once|TRBV6-1|TRBJ1-1
CASSVGNLNTEAFF
TGTGCCAGCAGTGTGGGAAATTTGAACACTGAAGCTTTCTTT
>-|-|TRBV12-3/TRBV12-4|TRBJ1-2
CASIRTGYFNYGYTF
TGTGCCAGCATCCGCACAGGTTATTTTAACTATGGCTACACCTTC
>-|medium-sized|TRBV5-8|TRBJ1-4
CASILTGGPNEKLFF
TGTGCCAGCATCTTAACTGGAGGCCCTAATGAAAAACTGTTTTTT
>-|few|TRBV15|TRBJ2-7
CATSRSGTIDEQYF
TGTGCCACCAGCAGAAGCGGGACAATAGACGAGCAGTACTTC
>-|medium-sized|TRBV27|TRBJ1-5
CASSRDSNQPQHF
TGTGCCAGCAGCCGGGATAGCAATCAGCCCCAGCATTTT
>TRBD2|many|TRBV7-2|TRBJ2-5
CASSLDGTTSGVGETQYF
TGTGCCAGCAGCTTAGACGGCACCACTAGCGGTGTAGGAGAGACCCAGTACTTC
>-|-|TRBV28|TRBJ1-3
CASSLPWSGDTIYF
TGTGCCAGCAGTTTGCCGTGGTCTGGAGACACCATATATTTT
>-|-|TRBV6-4|TRBJ2-7
CASSEYGTPSYEQYF
TGTGCCAGCAGTGAATACGGGACACCGTCCTACGAGCAGTACTTC
>TRBD1|medium-sized|TRBV6-2/TRBV6-3|TRBJ1-1
CASSYTGQVEAFF
TGTGCCAGCAGTTACACAGGACAGGTCGAAGCTTTCTTT
>-|many|TRBV19|TRBJ1-1
CATKPWGGVTEAFF
TGTGCCACCAAACCTTGGGGGGGGGTCACTGAAGCTTTCTTT
>-|many|TRBV5-4|TRBJ2-7
CASSSGFSGGNEQYF
TGTGCCAGCAGCTCCGGGTTTTCCGGGGGTAACGAGCAGTACTTC
>-|many|TRBV2|TRBJ1-1
CATRGGTEAFF
TGTGCCACCCGGGGTGGGACTGAAGCTTTCTTT
>TRBD1|medium-sized|TRBV12-3/TRBV12-4|TRBJ2-1
CASSPGQDSYNEQFF
TGTGCCAGCAGCCCGGGACAGGACTCCTACAATGAGCAGTTCTTC
>-|-|TRBV6-5|TRBJ1-1
CASSLGVGMNTEAFF
TGTGCCAGCAGTTTAGGGGTGGGGATGAACACTGAAGCTTTCTTT
>-|-|TRBV6-2/TRBV6-3|TRBJ1-1
CASSIWGPGTGGRETEDFF
-
>TRBD1|-|TRBV12-3/TRBV12-4|TRBJ2-7
CASTPGQGPREQYF
TGTGCCAGCACCCCTGGACAGGGACCTCGGGAGCAGTACTTC
>-|-|TRBV6-2/TRBV6-3|TRBJ2-7
CASSETRVGSYEQYF
TGTGCCAGCAGTGAGACCCGGGTGGGATCCTACGAGCAGTACTTC
>-|medium-sized|TRBV28|TRBJ2-7
CASGIGRLEQYF
TGTGCCAGCGGGATAGGGCGTCTCGAGCAGTACTTC
>-|medium-sized|TRBV19|TRBJ2-7
CASSLGVIYEQYF
TGTGCCAGTAGCCTCGGGGTAATCTACGAGCAGTACTTC
>TRBD1|many|TRBV3-1|TRBJ1-1
CASSQLGQGGTEAFF
TGTGCCAGCAGCCAATTAGGACAGGGGGGGACTGAAGCTTTCTTT
>-|-|TRBV29-1|TRBJ2-3
CSARTHTQYF
TGCAGCGCTCGGACACATACGCAGTATTTT
>TRBD1|many|TRBV11-2|TRBJ2-3
CASSTEGAGTDTQYF
TGTGCCAGCAGCACCGAGGGGGCTGGCACAGATACGCAGTATTTT
>TRBD1|medium-sized|TRBV20-1|TRBJ1-1
CSASKTGRMNTEAFF
TGCAGTGCTAGCAAGACAGGGAGGATGAACACTGAAGCTTTCTTT
>-|many|TRBV7-9|TRBJ2-5
CASSLSLGQVGETQYF
TGTGCCAGCAGCTTAAGTTTAGGTCAGGTCGGCGAGACCCAGTACTTC
>-|-|TRBV6-1|TRBJ1-5
CASTLRENQPQHF
TGTGCCAGCACCCTCCGGGAGAATCAGCCCCAGCATTTT
>TRBD2|-|TRBV28|TRBJ2-5
CASSFRGLAGVSQETQYF
TGTGCCAGCAGTTTCCGAGGACTAGCTGGAGTGTCTCAAGAGACCCAGTACTTC
>-|-|TRBV20-1|TRBJ2-7
CSALYYYGQYF
TGCAGTGCCTTGTACTACTACGGGCAGTACTTC
>-|medium-sized|TRBV20-1|TRBJ2-3
CSAPDYWWGTDTQYF
TGCAGTGCTCCGGACTATTGGTGGGGCACAGATACGCAGTATTTT
>TRBD2|-|TRBV4-1|TRBJ2-5
CASSPQAGGGQETQYF
TGCGCCAGCAGCCCTCAAGCGGGAGGGGGACAAGAGACCCAGTACTTC
>TRBD1|-|TRBV18|TRBJ1-2
CASSQNRQGGYTF
TGTGCCAGCTCACAGAATCGCCAGGGGGGCTACACATTC
>-|-|TRBV2|TRBJ2-3
CASSNRPKSTDTQYF
TGTGCCAGCAGTAATCGACCGAAGTCCACAGATACGCAGTATTTT
>TRBD1|medium-sized|TRBV6-1|TRBJ1-2
CASGRDSFGYGYTF
TGTGCCAGCGGGCGGGACAGCTTTGGGTATGGCTACACCTTC
>TRBD2|many|TRBV12-3/TRBV12-4|TRBJ2-7
CASSRTSFPYEQYF
TGTGCCAGCAGTAGGACTAGCTTTCCCTACGAGCAGTACTTC
>-|once|TRBV7-2|TRBJ1-5
CASSFELSNQPQHF
TGTGCCAGCAGCTTTGAACTGTCCAATCAGCCCCAGCATTTT
>-|-|TRBV20-1|TRBJ1-6
CSARDLETSPLHF
TGCAGTGCTAGAGATCTCGAGACTTCACCCCTCCACTTT
>-|medium-sized|TRBV11-2|TRBJ1-2
CASSPRVALNYGYTF
TGTGCCAGCAGCCCCCGAGTAGCGTTGAACTATGGCTACACCTTC
>-|medium-sized|TRBV24-1|TRBJ1-1
CATRETGSGTEAFF
TGTGCCACCAGGGAAACAGGGTCCGGCACTGAAGCTTTCTTT
>-|medium-sized|TRBV11-2|TRBJ2-7
CASSWSSSSYEQYF
TGTGCCAGCAGCTGGTCTAGCAGCTCCTACGAGCAGTACTTC
>-|many|TRBV7-6|TRBJ2-3
CASSLSGSRTDTQYF
TGTGCCAGCAGCTTATCAGGGTCCCGCACAGATACGCAGTATTTT
>-|many|TRBV10-3|TRBJ1-5
CAIRGGTGDNNQPQHF
TGTGCCATCAGGGGCGGGACCGGAGACAACAATCAGCCCCAGCATTTT
>-|medium-sized|TRBV6-1|TRBJ2-7
CASNTPGGEQYF
TGTGCCAGCAACACCCCCGGGGGTGAGCAGTACTTC
>-|-|TRBV28|TRBJ2-2
CANSASPATVELFF
TGTGCCAACAGTGCCTCCCCAGCGACCGTGGAGCTGTTTTTT
>-|-|TRBV24-1|TRBJ2-3
CATSDLRRDSDTQYF
TGTGCCACCAGTGATTTGCGTCGGGATTCAGATACGCAGTATTTT
>-|-|TRBV4-1|TRBJ2-3
CASSQRGTDTQYF
TGCGCCAGCAGCCAGCGTGGCACAGATACGCAGTATTTT
>TRBD1|once|TRBV2|TRBJ1-2
CASSRDRDGYTF
TGTGCCAGCAGCCGGGACAGGGATGGCTACACCTTC
>TRBD2|medium-sized|TRBV20-1|TRBJ2-1
CSARPGTSGSNNEQFF
TGCAGTGCTAGACCTGGGACTAGCGGGAGCAACAATGAGCAGTTCTTC
>-|-|TRBV28|TRBJ2-3
CARIGVAEATQYF
TGTGCAAGAATCGGGGTAGCGGAGGCTACGCAGTATTTT
>-|many|TRBV27|TRBJ2-1
CASSFRRNNEQFF
TGTGCCAGCAGTTTCCGGCGAAACAATGAGCAGTTCTTC
>-|medium-sized|TRBV3-1|TRBJ2-3
CASRTGSTQYF
TGTGCCAGCAGAACAGGGAGTACGCAGTATTTT
>-|-|TRBV6-1|TRBJ2-6
CASRVQWSGANVLTF
TGTGCCAGCAGAGTCCAATGGTCTGGGGCCAACGTCCTGACTTTC
>-|medium-sized|TRBV30|TRBJ2-3
CAWRLLRGDTQYF
TGTGCCTGGAGGCTCCTCAGGGGAGATACGCAGTATTTT
>-|-|TRBV27|TRBJ2-7
CATRVLGAHEQYF
TGTGCCACCCGAGTTTTAGGGGCCCACGAGCAGTACTTC
>TRBD2|medium-sized|TRBV27|TRBJ2-7
CASTRRGGISSYEQYF
TGTGCCAGCACCAGAAGGGGAGGGATAAGCTCCTACGAGCAGTACTTC
>-|many|TRBV6-4|TRBJ2-2
CASSLQKGTGELFF
TGTGCCAGCAGCCTCCAAAAAGGAACCGGGGAGCTGTTTTTT
>-|many|TRBV20-1|TRBJ1-1
CSASKREAFF
TGCAGTGCCAGTAAAAGAGAAGCTTTCTTT
>-|-|TRBV7-9|TRBJ2-7
CASSLPQGRSYEQYF
TGTGCCAGCAGCTTGCCTCAAGGGCGGTCCTACGAGCAGTACTTC
>-|medium-sized|TRBV12-3/TRBV12-4|TRBJ2-7
CASSSAEDGVYEQYF
TGTGCCAGCAGTTCGGCAGAGGACGGGGTCTACGAGCAGTACTTC
>-|-|TRBV27|TRBJ2-1
CASSFRTPNEQFF
TGTGCCAGCAGTTTTCGGACACCCAATGAGCAGTTCTTC
>-|medium-sized|TRBV30|TRBJ2-1
CAWSPLGEQFF
TGTGCCTGGAGCCCCCTTGGGGAGCAGTTCTTC